What follows is one TCR beta chain and its context. Its antigen specificity is not known. Per-base quality was not reported, and no clone a single base away is much larger than it. These data belong to a study of CD8 T cells in ankylosing spondylitis (dated by TCRdb to the late 2010s). For the wider study: T cell receptor beta repertoires were profiled in healthy donors and ankylosing spondylitis patients so that disease-linked TCR variants could be found. The whole study cohort included 108 healthy donors and 20 to 30 ankylosing spondylitis patients. Peripheral blood was sampled, and synovial fluid was also collected from ankylosing spondylitis patients.

Summary of the overall study and its limitations: A TCR beta motif made up of several highly homologous amino acid variants appeared to be characteristic of blood from ankylosing spondylitis patients. A CD8+ phenotype was shown by the disease-linked clones, which were found at relatively low frequencies in peripheral blood. According to the report, matched synovial fluid samples from ankylosing spondylitis patients were significantly enriched for the disease-linked clones. Some motif variants were previously reported in synovial fluid and blood of reactive arthritis patients, suggesting common disease-initiation mechanisms.

Reads for this sample came from an Illumina HiSeq 2500. TCR beta libraries were prepared by quantitative 5'-RACE with molecular barcodes. Per the authors' processing: Disease-linked TCR variants were identified with a new computational method built on a probabilistic model of VDJ rearrangement. TCRdb handled the public reads itself, with Q25 trimming in fastp and clone calling in MiXCR, and kept productive beta chains. Rows merge per CDR3 protein into single entries with the most common DNA and genes. None of the V and J calls come from the authors' own analysis; TCRdb made them. This sample is represented by some 840,000 distinct CDR3 sequences; approximately 10% of them were singletons. Clones ranked in the top ten supply about 0.5% of the sample. CDR1 and CDR2 (MNHEY, SVGAGI) derive from the germline V gene. Inclusive of the bounding cysteine and phenylalanine, the CDR3 is 13 residues long. Here the CDR3 DNA is all that survives: 39 bases in frame from base 1. The junction carries 10 bases between V and J, which are trimmed by 0 bases and 9 bases respectively.

The V gene is TRBV6-5 and the J gene is TRBJ2-3; a tentative D match to TRBD2 spans 5 bases. Sequenced sample: blood, either unsorted or a sorted T cell fraction (not recorded which). The TCR was taken from a male donor with ankylosing spondylitis. The CDR3 amino acid sequence is: CASSYSGRGTQYF. Read as DNA, the sequence is TGTGCCAGCAGTTACTCGGGGAGAGGAACGCAGTATTTT.